The present entry profiles one T cell receptor beta chain with its context. Sequencing used immunoSEQ multiplex PCR; TCRdb keeps in-frame clones, though not all of them. The sample includes 35,000 to 50,000 clones, under 95% of them seen just once. This entry is derived from a study of cytomegalovirus exposure and HLA in healthy donors. Germline V CDR1 and CDR2: MDHEN, SYDVKM. The ends were cut back, 4 bases at V and 2 bases at J, with 15 bases in the middle. The CDR3 consists of 15 residues. Source material: PBMCs. The chain has TRBV28 and TRBJ2-7; TRBD2 might be the D (5 bases). The sequence derives from a woman younger than 30 in good health and CMV-seronegative. In nucleotides, the CDR3 is TGTGCCAGCAGTTCTACTGGACTGAAAACCTACGAGCAGTACTTC. This gives the protein CASSSTGLKTYEQYF.